This entry lists 6 T cell receptor beta chains sequenced from one sample in a study of shared clonotypes between healthy human individuals. Naive CD8 cells lacked CD45RO and underwent positive selection for CCR7, leaving out terminally differentiated effector memory CD45RA+ cells. Here immunoSEQ multiplex PCR was the method, and the copy in TCRdb shows in-frame clones only, minus some. Among some 2.1 million clones listed, around 93% were seen once. What was sequenced was naive CD8+ T cells from PBMCs. The receptors come from a man aged 18 to 30 in good health. Some clones in this sample may be carry-over from other donors' samples.

The V call is TRBV7-6, the J call TRBJ2-2, with D possibly being TRBD2 (5 bases). CDR3 length: 12 amino acids. CDR1 is SGHVS and CDR2 is FNYEAQ in the germline V gene. Trimming removed 6 bases from V and 7 bases from J, with 9 bases in between. This chain's CDR3 is CASSEGGGELFF. CDR3 sequence (DNA): TGTGCCAGCAGTGAGGGTGGCGGGGAGCTGTTTTTT.

The chain is built from TRBV18 and TRBJ1-2, with D tentatively TRBD1 (5 bases). CDR1 and CDR2 (germline): KGHSH, LQKENI. The CDR3 spans 14 residues. The V end lost 3 bases, the J end lost 0 bases, and 8 bases lay between the germline ends. CDR3 region: CASSPGRTNYGYTF. DNA of the CDR3: TGTGCCAGCTCACCGGGACGGACTAACTATGGCTACACCTTC.

A single count supports this clone. This same CDR3 is encoded by further DNA sequences in the sample. The V gene is TRBV7-9, the J gene TRBJ1-2, with 7 bases identical to TRBD1. The V gene's germline CDR1 is SEHNR and CDR2 FQNEAQ (reference sequence). The CDR3 sequence is 14 residues long. The junction had 6 bases not matched to a gene; V was cut back by 0 bases and J by 8 bases. The DNA for the CDR3 is TGTGCCAGCAGCTTAGCGGGAACAGGGGACGGCTACACCTTC. Translation: CASSLAGTGDGYTF.

The CDR3 nucleotides are TGTGCCAGCAGCTCAGAACCGGGACCCTACACTGAAGCTTTCTTT. This codes for CASSSEPGPYTEAFF. The chain employs TRBV7-9 and TRBJ1-1; a possible D gene is TRBD1 (5 bases). V lost 4 bases to trimming and J lost 3 bases, with 15 bases between them. This CDR3 spans 15 amino acids. CDR1 is SEHNR and CDR2 is FQNEAQ in the germline V gene (reference sequence).

Comments on this clone: In the same sample, other DNA sequences code for this CDR3. The CDR3 reads CASSQVGSSYEQYF. The CDR3 DNA reads as TGCGCCAGCAGCCAAGTAGGCAGCTCCTACGAGCAGTACTTC. J is TRBJ2-7 and V is TRBV4-1; D ambiguous. This CDR3 is built from 14 residues. V was cut by 1 base and J by 0 bases, with 7 bases left in between. Per germline, CDR1 MGHRA and CDR2 YSYEKL.

The chain couples TRBV27 to TRBJ2-5, with D possibly TRBD2 on 5 matching bases. The CDR3 covers 14 residues. Trimming left V 5 bases short and J 2 bases short, with 12 bases between. In germline, CDR1 is MNHEY, CDR2 SMNVEV (reference sequence). The CDR3 protein is CASSMRGWQETQYF. In nucleotides, the CDR3 is TGTGCCAGCAGTATGCGAGGGTGGCAAGAGACCCAGTACTTC.